The clone carrying this T cell receptor (beta chain) was counted once. The data originate from a study of blood T cell repertoires in COVID-19. Study information: Samples came from the United States, Italy and Spain, spanning acute and convalescent COVID-19. T cells, B-cell-depleted T cells, or PBMCs supplied cDNA or gDNA.

CDR1 MGHRA and CDR2 YSYEKL come from the germline V gene. CDR3 length equals 18 residues. V was trimmed by 0 bases and J by 1 base, leaving 18 bases between them. In the source study's methods: Amplification from reference gene primers served as the basis for estimated nucleated cell counts. The repertoire was sequenced with immunoSEQ multiplex PCR; TCRdb's copy has only in-frame clones and lacks some. V, J and clone size are taken as reported in that table, and D and trimming were inferred from the DNA itself. The sample lists a few hundred thousand clones, roughly 85% occurring once. The source is a woman in her seventies with acute or convalescent COVID-19. J is TRBJ1-1 and V is TRBV4-1; weak D call: TRBD1 (5 bases). Material for sequencing was peripheral blood. The CDR3 region is CASSQDGRGLRENTEAFF. In DNA, the CDR3 is TGCGCCAGCAGCCAAGATGGGAGGGGCCTAAGGGAGAACACTGAAGCTTTCTTT.